This TCR beta chain was sequenced in a study of response to subunit inactivated influenza vaccine. The CDR3 is 16 amino acids. Germline values: CDR1 MDHEN, CDR2 SYDVKM. V dropped 2 bases and J dropped 5 bases, with 18 bases sitting between them. Each CDR3 protein is one row after TCRdb ran MiXCR on the RT-PCR reads. The sample has some 850,000 distinct CDR3 sequences; around 18% are singletons. Comment on this clonotype: Its antigen is not known.

Study-wide findings and caveats: The authors suggested that every seasonal influenza vaccination recruits few new T cells.

The sequence came from a man in his fifties or sixties who received an inactivated influenza vaccine. J is TRBJ2-5 and V is TRBV28, with D possibly being TRBD1 or TRBD2 (6 bases each). Sequenced here: PBMCs from blood, sampled 4 to 6 days after vaccination. The DNA for the CDR3 is TGTGCCAGCAGTTTAGTCCCTCGGGGGCCGGGGGAGACCCAGTACTTC. It translates to CASSLVPRGPGETQYF. The full variable domain, completed using reference TRBV28 and TRBJ2-5, is DVKVTQSSRYLVKRTGEKVFLECVQDMDHENMFWYRQDPGLGLRLIYFSYDVKMKEKGDIPEGYSVSREKKERFSLILESASTNQTSMYLCASSLVPRGPGETQYFGPGTRLLVL.